This T cell receptor beta chain comes out of a study of blood T cell repertoires in COVID-19. Study context: Acute and convalescent COVID-19 samples came from the United States, Italy and Spain. The analysed material was cDNA or gDNA that came from T cells, B-cell-depleted T cells, or PBMCs.

In the original analysis: Estimation of nucleated cell counts was performed using reference gene primer amplification. Here immunoSEQ multiplex PCR was the method, and the copy in TCRdb shows in-frame clones only, minus some. That table supplies the V and J calls and clone size; D and trimming were determined from the DNA. This sample has under 150,000 clones, with around four fifths found just once. Trimming took 1 base from V and 1 from J, leaving 7 bases between them. The CDR3 is made up of 14 amino acids. Germline-derived CDR1 and CDR2 are SEHNR and FQNEAQ (reference sequence). The sample taken for sequencing was peripheral blood. The sequence was collected from a man aged 30 to 39 with acute or convalescent COVID-19. The chain links TRBV7-9 to TRBJ1-1; D unclear. This chain's CDR3 is CASSLVSWNTEAFF. The CDR3 DNA reads as TGTGCCAGCAGCTTAGTCTCTTGGAACACTGAAGCTTTCTTT.